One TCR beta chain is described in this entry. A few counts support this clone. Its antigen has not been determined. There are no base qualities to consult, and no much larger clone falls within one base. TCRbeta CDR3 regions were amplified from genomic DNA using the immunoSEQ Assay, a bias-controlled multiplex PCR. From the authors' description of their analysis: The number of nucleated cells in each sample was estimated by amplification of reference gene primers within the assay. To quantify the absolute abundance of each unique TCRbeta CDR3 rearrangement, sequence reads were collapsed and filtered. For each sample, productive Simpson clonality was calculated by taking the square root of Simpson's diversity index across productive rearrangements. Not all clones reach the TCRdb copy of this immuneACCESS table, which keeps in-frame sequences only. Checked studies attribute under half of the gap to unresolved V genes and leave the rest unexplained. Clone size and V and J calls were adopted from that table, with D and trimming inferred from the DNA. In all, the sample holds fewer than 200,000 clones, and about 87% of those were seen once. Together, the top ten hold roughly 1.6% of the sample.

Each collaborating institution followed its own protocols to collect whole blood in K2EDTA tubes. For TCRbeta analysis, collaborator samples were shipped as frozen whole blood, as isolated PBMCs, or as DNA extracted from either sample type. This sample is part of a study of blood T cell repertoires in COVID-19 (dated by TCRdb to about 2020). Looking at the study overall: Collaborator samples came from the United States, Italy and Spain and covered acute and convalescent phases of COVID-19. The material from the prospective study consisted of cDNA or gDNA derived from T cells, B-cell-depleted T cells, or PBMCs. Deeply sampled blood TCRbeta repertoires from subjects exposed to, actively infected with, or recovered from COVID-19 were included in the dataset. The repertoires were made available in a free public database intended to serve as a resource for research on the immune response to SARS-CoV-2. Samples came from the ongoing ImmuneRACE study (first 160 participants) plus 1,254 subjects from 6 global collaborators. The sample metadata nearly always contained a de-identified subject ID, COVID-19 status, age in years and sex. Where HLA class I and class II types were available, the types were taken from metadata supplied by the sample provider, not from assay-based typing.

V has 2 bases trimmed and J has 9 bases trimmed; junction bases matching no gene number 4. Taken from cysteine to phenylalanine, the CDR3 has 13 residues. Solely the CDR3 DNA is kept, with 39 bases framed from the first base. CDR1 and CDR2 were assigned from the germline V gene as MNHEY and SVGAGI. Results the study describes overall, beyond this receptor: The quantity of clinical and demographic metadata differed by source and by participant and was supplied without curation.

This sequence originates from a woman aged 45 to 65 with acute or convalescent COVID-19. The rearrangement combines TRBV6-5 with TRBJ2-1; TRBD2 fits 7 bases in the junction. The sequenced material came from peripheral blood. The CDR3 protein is CASSYRREGEQFF. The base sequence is TGTGCCAGCAGTTACCGAAGGGAGGGTGAGCAGTTCTTC.